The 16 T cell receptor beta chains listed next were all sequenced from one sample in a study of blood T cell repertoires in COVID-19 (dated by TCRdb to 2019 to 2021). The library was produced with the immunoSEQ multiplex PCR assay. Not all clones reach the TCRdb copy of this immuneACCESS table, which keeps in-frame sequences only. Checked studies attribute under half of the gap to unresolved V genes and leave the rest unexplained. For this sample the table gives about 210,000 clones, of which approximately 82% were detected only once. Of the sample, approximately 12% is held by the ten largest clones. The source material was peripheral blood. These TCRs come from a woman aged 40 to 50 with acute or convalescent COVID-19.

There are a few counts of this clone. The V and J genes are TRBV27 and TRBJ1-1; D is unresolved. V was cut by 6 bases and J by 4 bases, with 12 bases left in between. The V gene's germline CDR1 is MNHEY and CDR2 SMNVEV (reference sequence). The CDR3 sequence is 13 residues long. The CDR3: CASRIVSGTEAFF. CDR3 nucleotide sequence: TGTGCCAGCAGGATCGTGTCGGGCACTGAAGCTTTCTTT.

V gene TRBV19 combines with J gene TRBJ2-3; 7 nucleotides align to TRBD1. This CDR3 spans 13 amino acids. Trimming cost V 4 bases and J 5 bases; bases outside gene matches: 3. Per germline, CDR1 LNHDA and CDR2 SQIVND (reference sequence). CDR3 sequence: CASSRNRGDTQYF. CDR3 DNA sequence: TGTGCCAGTAGTAGGAACAGGGGAGATACGCAGTATTTT.

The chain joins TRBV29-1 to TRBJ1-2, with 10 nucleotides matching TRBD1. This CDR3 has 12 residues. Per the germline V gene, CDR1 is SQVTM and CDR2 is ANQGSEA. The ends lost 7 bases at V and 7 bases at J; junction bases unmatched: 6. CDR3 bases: TGCAGCGCCGGACAGGGGGTCGGTGGCTACACCTTC. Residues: CSAGQGVGGYTF.

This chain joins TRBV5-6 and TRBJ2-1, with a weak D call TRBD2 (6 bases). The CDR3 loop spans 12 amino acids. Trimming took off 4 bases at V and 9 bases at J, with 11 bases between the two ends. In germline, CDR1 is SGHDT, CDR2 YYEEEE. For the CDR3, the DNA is TGTGCCAGCAGCCGGGACTTTCTTGAGCAGTTCTTC. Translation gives CASSRDFLEQFF.

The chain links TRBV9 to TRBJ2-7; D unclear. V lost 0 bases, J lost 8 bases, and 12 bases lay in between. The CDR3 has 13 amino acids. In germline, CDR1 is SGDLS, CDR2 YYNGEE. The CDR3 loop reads CASSVEPGNKQYF. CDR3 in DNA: TGTGCCAGCAGCGTAGAACCAGGAAACAAGCAGTACTTC. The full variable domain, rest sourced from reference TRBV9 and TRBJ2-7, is DSGVTQTPKHLITATGQRVTLRCSPRSGDLSVYWYQQSLDQGLQFLIQYYNGEERAKGNILERFSAQQFPDLHSELNLSSLELGDSALYFCASSVEPGNKQYFGPGTRLTVT.

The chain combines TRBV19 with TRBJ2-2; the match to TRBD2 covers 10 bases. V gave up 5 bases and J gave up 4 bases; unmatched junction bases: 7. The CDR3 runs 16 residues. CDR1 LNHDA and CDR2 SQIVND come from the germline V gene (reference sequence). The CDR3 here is CASSEGSGGATGELFF. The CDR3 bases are TGTGCCAGTAGTGAAGGGAGCGGGGGGGCCACCGGGGAGCTGTTTTTT.

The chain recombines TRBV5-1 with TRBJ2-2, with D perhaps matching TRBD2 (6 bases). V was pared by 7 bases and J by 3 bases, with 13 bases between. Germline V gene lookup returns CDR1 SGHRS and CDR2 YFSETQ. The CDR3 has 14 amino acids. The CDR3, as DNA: TGCGCCAGCGCGACTAGGGCTGACACCGGGGAGCTGTTTTTT. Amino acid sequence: CASATRADTGELFF.

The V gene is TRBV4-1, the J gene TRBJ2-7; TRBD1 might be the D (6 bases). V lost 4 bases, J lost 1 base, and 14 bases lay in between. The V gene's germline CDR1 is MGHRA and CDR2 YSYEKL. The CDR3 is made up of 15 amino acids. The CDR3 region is CASSPGPGTSYEQYF. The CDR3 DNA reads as TGCGCCAGCAGCCCGGGGCCCGGGACATCCTACGAGCAGTACTTC.

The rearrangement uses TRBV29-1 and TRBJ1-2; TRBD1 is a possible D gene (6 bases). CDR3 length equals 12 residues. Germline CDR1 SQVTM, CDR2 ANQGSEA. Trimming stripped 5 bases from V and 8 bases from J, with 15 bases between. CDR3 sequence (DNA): TGCAGCGTTTATGATTCAGGGGACGGCTACACCTTC. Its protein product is CSVYDSGDGYTF. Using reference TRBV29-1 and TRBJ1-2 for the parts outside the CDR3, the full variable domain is SAVISQKPSRDICQRGTSLTIQCQVDSQVTMMFWYRQQPGQSLTLIATANQGSEATYESGFVIDKFPISRPNLTFSTLTVSNMSPEDSSIYLCSVYDSGDGYTFGSGTRLTVV.

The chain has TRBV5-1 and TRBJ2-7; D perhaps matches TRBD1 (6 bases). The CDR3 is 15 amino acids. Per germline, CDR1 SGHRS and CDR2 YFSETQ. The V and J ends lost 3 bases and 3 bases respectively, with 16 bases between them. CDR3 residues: CASSWALGGDYEQYF. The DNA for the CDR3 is TGCGCCAGCAGCTGGGCCCTAGGGGGTGACTACGAGCAGTACTTC.

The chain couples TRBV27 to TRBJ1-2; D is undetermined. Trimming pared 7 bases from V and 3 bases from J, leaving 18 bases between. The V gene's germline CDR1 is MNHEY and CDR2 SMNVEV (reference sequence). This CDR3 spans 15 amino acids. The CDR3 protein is CASTPVGRMYYGYTF. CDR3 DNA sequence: TGTGCCAGCACCCCCGTGGGCAGAATGTACTATGGCTACACCTTC.

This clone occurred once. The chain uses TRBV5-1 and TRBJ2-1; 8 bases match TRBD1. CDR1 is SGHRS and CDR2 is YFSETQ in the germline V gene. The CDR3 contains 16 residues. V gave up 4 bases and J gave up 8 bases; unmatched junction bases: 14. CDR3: CASSPFGARGRDEQFF. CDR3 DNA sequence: TGCGCCAGCAGCCCTTTCGGTGCCAGGGGGCGGGATGAGCAGTTCTTC. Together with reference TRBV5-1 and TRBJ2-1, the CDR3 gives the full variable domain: KAGVTQTPRYLIKTRGQQVTLSCSPISGHRSVSWYQQTPGQGLQFLFEYFSETQRNKGNFPGRFSGRQFSNSRSEMNVSTLELGDSALYLCASSPFGARGRDEQFFGPGTRLTVL.

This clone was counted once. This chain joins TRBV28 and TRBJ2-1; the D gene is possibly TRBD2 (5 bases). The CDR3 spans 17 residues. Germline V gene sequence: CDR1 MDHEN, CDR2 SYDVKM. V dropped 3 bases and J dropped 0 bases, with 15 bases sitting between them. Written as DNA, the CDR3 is TGTGCCAGCAGTTTTGCATCAGAGGGCGACTCCTACAATGAGCAGTTCTTC. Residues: CASSFASEGDSYNEQFF.

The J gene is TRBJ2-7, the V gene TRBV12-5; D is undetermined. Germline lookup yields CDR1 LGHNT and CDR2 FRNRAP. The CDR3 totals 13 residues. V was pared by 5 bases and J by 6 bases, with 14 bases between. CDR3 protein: CASGRKAVSEQYF. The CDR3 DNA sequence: TGTGCTAGTGGTCGAAAGGCGGTATCCGAGCAGTACTTC.

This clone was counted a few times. In DNA form, the CDR3 reads TGCGCCAGCAGCTTGGCCGGGGAGTCCTATGGCTACACCTTC. It yields the protein CASSLAGESYGYTF. The V call is TRBV5-1, the J call TRBJ1-2; no definite D call. The CDR3 contains 14 residues. V was clipped by 0 bases and J by 4 bases, with 10 bases between them. Germline CDR1 SGHRS, CDR2 YFSETQ. The variable domain in full, with the rest retrieved from reference TRBV5-1 and TRBJ1-2, is KAGVTQTPRYLIKTRGQQVTLSCSPISGHRSVSWYQQTPGQGLQFLFEYFSETQRNKGNFPGRFSGRQFSNSRSEMNVSTLELGDSALYLCASSLAGESYGYTFGSGTRLTVV.

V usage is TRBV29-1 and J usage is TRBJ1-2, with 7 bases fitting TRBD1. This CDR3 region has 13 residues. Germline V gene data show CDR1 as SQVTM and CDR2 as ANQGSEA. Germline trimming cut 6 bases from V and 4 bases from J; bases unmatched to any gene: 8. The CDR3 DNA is TGCAGCGTACAACAGGGGTTGGGCTATGGCTACACCTTC. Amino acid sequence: CSVQQGLGYGYTF.